These 9 T cell receptor beta chains were sequenced from one sample in a study of cytomegalovirus exposure and HLA in healthy donors (dated by TCRdb to 2016 to 2017). Libraries were built with the immunoSEQ multiplex PCR assay. TCRdb re-hosts the immuneACCESS table, in-frame sequences only. Its copies lack some clones; in the studies checked, an unresolved V gene accounts for under half of them, and the cause for the rest is not known. Present in this sample are 100,000 to 150,000 clones, 89% of which were seen just once. The ten largest clones take up 1.5% to 2.5% of the sample. The specimen was PBMCs. These receptors came from a woman between 18 and 30 years old in good health and CMV-seronegative.

The rearrangement joins TRBV6-6 to TRBJ2-3; 11 bases match TRBD2. CDR1 MNHNY and CDR2 SVGAGI come from the germline V gene (reference sequence). The CDR3 has 16 residues. V gave up 0 bases and J gave up 4 bases; unmatched junction bases: 3. The CDR3 nucleotides are TGTGCCAGCAGTTACTCTCTAGCGGGAGGATCAGATACGCAGTATTTT. Encoded protein: CASSYSLAGGSDTQYF.

The chain carries TRBV7-8 and TRBJ1-3; D gene ambiguous. Trimming removed 1 base at V and 0 bases at J, with 7 bases between. Germline V CDR1 and CDR2: SGHVS, FQNEAQ. The CDR3 covers 15 residues. The CDR3 region has the DNA TGTGCCAGCAGCTTAGGCCACTACTCTGGAAACACCATATATTTT. This codes for CASSLGHYSGNTIYF.

This chain connects TRBV4-1 to TRBJ2-2; TRBD2 aligns across 9 bases. The CDR3 has 15 amino acids. Trimming removed 1 base from V and 6 bases from J; junction bases left unmatched: 3. From germline, CDR1 is MGHRA and CDR2 YSYEKL. In DNA form, the CDR3 reads TGCGCCAGCAGCCAAGTGCGGGAGGGTGCCGGGGAGCTGTTTTTT. This sequence encodes CASSQVREGAGELFF.

The chain joins TRBV4-1 to TRBJ2-1, with TRBD2 matching 9 bases. V was clipped by 3 bases and J by 6 bases; unmatched bases: 12. CDR3 length equals 17 residues. Germline V gene data show CDR1 as MGHRA and CDR2 as YSYEKL. The CDR3 coding sequence is TGCGCCAGCAGCCAGAACCCGACTAGCGGCTCGGGCAATGAGCAGTTCTTC. Protein product: CASSQNPTSGSGNEQFF.

V and J are TRBV4-1 and TRBJ2-1, with TRBD1 identical over 8 bases. The germline CDR1 and CDR2 sequences are MGHRA and YSYEKL. The CDR3 has 16 amino acids. V lost 2 bases and J lost 4; bases outside the gene matches: 7. CDR3 in amino acids: CASSQPTGGRYNEQFF. CDR3 coding DNA: TGCGCCAGCAGCCAACCTACAGGGGGACGGTACAATGAGCAGTTCTTC.

The chain uses TRBV7-2 and TRBJ2-7, with D possibly being TRBD2 (6 bases). Trimming left V 2 bases short and J 2 bases short, with 13 bases between. The CDR3 has 15 residues. In germline, CDR1 is SGHTA, CDR2 FQGNSA. This CDR3 reads CASSLLGSGAYEQYF. As DNA, the CDR3 is TGTGCCAGCAGCTTATTGGGTAGCGGAGCCTACGAGCAGTACTTC.

The rearrangement joins TRBV7-9 to TRBJ2-5, with 9 bases lining up with TRBD1. Germline trimming cut 5 bases from V and 5 bases from J; bases unmatched to any gene: 9. Germline CDR1 reads SEHNR; CDR2 reads FQNEAQ (reference sequence). CDR3 length: 15 residues. The CDR3 DNA reads as TGTGCCAGCAGCCGACGGACAGGGGTTGGGGAGACCCAGTACTTC. This sequence encodes CASSRRTGVGETQYF.

This sequence joins TRBV19 and TRBJ2-7; TRBD2 aligns across 8 bases. This CDR3 is 15 amino acids long. The J segment lost 2 bases and the V segment lost 7 bases, leaving 10 bases of the junction unmatched. CDR1 is LNHDA, CDR2 SQIVND, per germline (reference sequence). CDR3: CASTVGTSGTYEQYF. Written as DNA, the CDR3 is TGTGCCAGTACCGTAGGAACTAGCGGCACCTACGAGCAGTACTTC. The variable domain in full, completed from reference TRBV19 and TRBJ2-7, reads DGGITQSPKYLFRKEGQNVTLSCEQNLNHDAMYWYRQDPGQGLRLIYYSQIVNDFQKGDIAEGYSVSREKKESFPLTVTSAQKNPTAFYLCASTVGTSGTYEQYFGPGTRLTVT.

The J gene is TRBJ2-3, the V gene TRBV5-1, with D perhaps TRBD2 (6 bases). V was clipped by 7 bases and J by 1 base, with 16 bases between them. Germline assignment: CDR1 SGHRS and CDR2 YFSETQ. The CDR3 runs to 15 residues. The CDR3 spells CASRPEVAGTDTQYF. The CDR3 DNA sequence: TGCGCCAGCCGACCCGAGGTAGCGGGCACAGATACGCAGTATTTT.